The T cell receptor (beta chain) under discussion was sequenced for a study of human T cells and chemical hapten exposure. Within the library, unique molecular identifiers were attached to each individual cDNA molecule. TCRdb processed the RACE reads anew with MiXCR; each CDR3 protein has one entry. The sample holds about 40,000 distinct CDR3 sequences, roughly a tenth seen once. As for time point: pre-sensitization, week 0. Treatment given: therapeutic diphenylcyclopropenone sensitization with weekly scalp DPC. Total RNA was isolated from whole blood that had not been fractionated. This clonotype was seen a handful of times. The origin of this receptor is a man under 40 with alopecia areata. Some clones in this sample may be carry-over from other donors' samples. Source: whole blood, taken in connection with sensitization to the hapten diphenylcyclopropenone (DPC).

The CDR3 region is CASSLGLAGAETQYF. The CDR3 nucleotides read TGTGCCAGCAGCTTAGGTCTAGCGGGAGCAGAGACCCAGTACTTC. This sequence joins TRBV7-3 and TRBJ2-5; TRBD2 agrees at 10 bases. CDR3 length: 15 residues. Per the germline V gene, CDR1 is SGHTA and CDR2 is FQGTGA. V dropped 2 bases and J dropped 4; count of bases not matched to a gene: 4.